These 28 T cell receptor beta chains originate from one sample sequenced in a study of somatic mutations in cytotoxic T cells in rheumatoid arthritis. The data were produced by immunoSEQ multiplex PCR, yet TCRdb's version contains in-frame clones alone and is incomplete. The sample has about 17,000 clones; about 85% are singletons. Sequenced sample: CD8+ T cells sorted from blood. These receptors were collected from an adult with rheumatoid arthritis.

The V and J genes are TRBV19 and TRBJ1-2; 7 bases are a match to TRBD1. Germline CDR1 LNHDA, CDR2 SQIVND (reference sequence). CDR3 size: 10 residues. V shed 8 bases, J shed 8 bases, and the junction held 2 bases outside the gene matches. The CDR3 sequence: CASLGGGYTF. CDR3 sequence (DNA): TGTGCCAGTTTAGGGGGCGGCTACACCTTC. The entire variable domain, with the rest obtained from reference TRBV19 and TRBJ1-2, is as follows: DGGITQSPKYLFRKEGQNVTLSCEQNLNHDAMYWYRQDPGQGLRLIYYSQIVNDFQKGDIAEGYSVSREKKESFPLTVTSAQKNPTAFYLCASLGGGYTFGSGTRLTVV.

This chain connects TRBV6-6 to TRBJ2-2; D unclear. The CDR3 has 12 residues. Looked up from germline, CDR1 is MNHNY and CDR2 is SVGAGI (reference sequence). Deletions cut 2 bases from V and 6 bases from J, with 4 bases between. DNA of the CDR3: TGTGCCAGCAGTTACGGCGCCGGGGAGCTGTTTTTT. It yields the protein CASSYGAGELFF.

J is TRBJ2-3 and V is TRBV27; D gene uncertain. Germline V CDR1 and CDR2: MNHEY, SMNVEV (reference sequence). The CDR3 extends over 17 amino acids. The germline V and J ends were trimmed by 0 bases and 2 bases, with 15 bases remaining between them. The CDR3 DNA reads as TGTGCCAGCAGTTTATCGTTCTTGGGATTGGACACAGATACGCAGTATTTT. It codes for CASSLSFLGLDTDTQYF.

This rearrangement joins TRBV11-2 to TRBJ1-1; D call uncertain. This CDR3 contains 13 residues. Trimming shortened V by 1 base and J by 1 base, and 4 bases separated the two germline ends. Germline V lookup: CDR1 SGHAT, CDR2 FQNNGV. In nucleotides, the CDR3 is TGTGCCAGCAGCTTAGGTTCGAACACTGAAGCTTTCTTT. It encodes CASSLGSNTEAFF.

This clone was observed a handful of times. V gene TRBV6-4 combines with J gene TRBJ2-1; D tentatively reads TRBD1 or TRBD2 (6 bases each). This CDR3 is 15 amino acids long. The V gene's germline CDR1 is MRHNA and CDR2 SNTAGT. V shed 3 bases and J shed 0 bases, with 9 bases lying between them. CDR3 DNA: TGTGCCAGCAGTGAAGGAGGGGGCTCCTACAATGAGCAGTTCTTC. The encoded protein is CASSEGGGSYNEQFF.

This chain links TRBV7-9 with TRBJ1-3, with 12 bases fitting TRBD1. The V gene end was trimmed by 5 bases and the J gene end by 1 base; junction bases not matched to a gene: 9. CDR3 length: 18 residues. Germline V lookup: CDR1 SEHNR, CDR2 FQNEAQ (reference sequence). The CDR3 reads CASSQNPGQGASGNTIYF. The CDR3 coding sequence is TGTGCCAGCAGCCAAAATCCGGGACAGGGGGCTTCTGGAAACACCATATATTTT.

The chain uses TRBV6-1 and TRBJ2-3; the D is unclear. The V and J ends lost 1 base and 5 bases respectively, with 13 bases between them. In germline, CDR1 is MNHNS, CDR2 SASEGT. The CDR3 covers 15 residues. The CDR3 nucleotides read TGTGCCAGCAGTGAAGAAGGTGGTGGATTAGATACGCAGTATTTT. It codes for CASSEEGGGLDTQYF.

This clone was observed a single time. The rearrangement links TRBV19 to TRBJ1-2; the D is unclear. The V end was cut by 10 bases, the J end by 5 bases, with 11 bases between. Germline-derived CDR1 and CDR2 are LNHDA and SQIVND (reference sequence). The CDR3 runs to 11 residues. The CDR3, as DNA: TGTGCCAACGAGTCCCATTATGGCTACACCTTC. Residues: CANESHYGYTF. The full variable domain, its missing parts supplied by reference TRBV19 and TRBJ1-2, is DGGITQSPKYLFRKEGQNVTLSCEQNLNHDAMYWYRQDPGQGLRLIYYSQIVNDFQKGDIAEGYSVSREKKESFPLTVTSAQKNPTAFYLCANESHYGYTFGSGTRLTVV.

The chain uses TRBV6-6 and TRBJ2-3; D not resolved. This CDR3 region has 14 residues. V shed 6 bases and J shed 2 bases, with 12 bases lying between them. Germline V gene data show CDR1 as MNHNY and CDR2 as SVGAGI (reference sequence). DNA for the CDR3: TGTGCCAGCAGCCCCATGGGGTTCACAGATACGCAGTATTTT. Translated: CASSPMGFTDTQYF.

This chain links TRBV9 with TRBJ1-3; D is ambiguous. In germline, CDR1 is SGDLS, CDR2 YYNGEE. Trimming removed 6 bases at V and 0 bases at J, with 4 bases between. The CDR3 sequence is 12 residues long. DNA of the CDR3: TGTGCCAGCATGGGCTCTGGAAACACCATATATTTT. Translated: CASMGSGNTIYF. The full variable domain, its missing parts supplied by reference TRBV9 and TRBJ1-3, is DSGVTQTPKHLITATGQRVTLRCSPRSGDLSVYWYQQSLDQGLQFLIQYYNGEERAKGNILERFSAQQFPDLHSELNLSSLELGDSALYFCASMGSGNTIYFGEGSWLTVV.

The CDR3 is CASSLSRGQGRYQETQYF. DNA of the CDR3: TGTGCCAGCAGTTTATCGAGGGGCCAGGGTCGGTACCAAGAGACCCAGTACTTC. The chain uses TRBV27 and TRBJ2-5; TRBD1 or TRBD2 may be the D gene (5 bases each). This CDR3 has 18 amino acids. The germline gives CDR1 MNHEY, CDR2 SMNVEV (reference sequence). The V gene lost 0 bases and the J gene lost 0 bases, with 17 bases spanning the gap.

This clone was seen a handful of times. This chain connects TRBV6-4 to TRBJ1-6; TRBD1 matches at 9 bases. From germline, CDR1 is MRHNA and CDR2 SNTAGT. The CDR3 is 15 amino acids. J was trimmed by 10 bases and V by 2 bases; bases with no gene match: 6. The CDR3 DNA reads as TGTGCCAGCAGTGACGGGACAGGGTGGGGGTCACCCCTCCACTTT. It yields the protein CASSDGTGWGSPLHF.

The count of this clone is one. V usage is TRBV14 and J usage is TRBJ2-7, with unresolved D. This CDR3 comprises 12 residues. Trimming removed 3 bases at V and 1 base at J, with 4 bases between. Germline CDR1 is SGHDN and CDR2 is FVKESK. The DNA for the CDR3 is TGTGCCAGCAGCCAGGGTTCCTACGAGCAGTACTTC. The encoded protein is CASSQGSYEQYF.

This clone appeared a single time. The sample has other DNA sequences that encode this CDR3 too. The chain joins TRBV4-1 to TRBJ2-3; D call uncertain. Germline CDR1 and CDR2: MGHRA and YSYEKL. This CDR3 region has 14 residues. V shed 0 bases and J shed 5 bases, with 9 bases lying between them. Written as DNA, the CDR3 is TGCGCCAGCAGCCAAGAACCTGGGCGAGATACGCAGTATTTT. Its protein product is CASSQEPGRDTQYF.

The rearrangement uses TRBV11-2 and TRBJ2-1; D possibly matches TRBD1 or TRBD2 (5 bases each). The germline V and J ends were trimmed by 1 base and 6 bases, with 16 bases remaining between them. CDR1 is SGHAT and CDR2 is FQNNGV in the germline V gene. The CDR3 has 16 amino acids. The CDR3 loop reads CASSLVSGPLGNEQFF. DNA of the CDR3: TGTGCCAGCAGCTTAGTCTCGGGACCCCTCGGCAATGAGCAGTTCTTC.

CDR3 in DNA: TGTGCCAGCAGCTTTGTCCAGGGGGGGAACTATGGCTACACCTTC. Translating it yields CASSFVQGGNYGYTF. The chain is built from TRBV5-6 and TRBJ1-2; 7 positions match TRBD1. V was clipped by 2 bases and J by 2 bases; unmatched bases: 6. The CDR3 runs 15 residues. Germline V CDR1 and CDR2: SGHDT, YYEEEE. Looking up the rest from reference TRBV5-6 and TRBJ1-2 gives the full variable domain: DAGVTQSPTHLIKTRGQQVTLRCSPKSGHDTVSWYQQALGQGPQFIFQYYEEEERQRGNFPDRFSGHQFPNYSSELNVNALLLGDSALYLCASSFVQGGNYGYTFGSGTRLTVV.

CDR3 bases: TGTGCCAGCAGTTACTCGATGGGGATCTCCTACGAGCAGTACTTC. Translation gives CASSYSMGISYEQYF. The rearrangement uses TRBV6-5 and TRBJ2-7; D is unclear. V gave up 0 bases and J gave up 0 bases, with 9 bases separating them. The CDR3 extends over 15 amino acids. Germline V gene lookup returns CDR1 MNHEY and CDR2 SVGAGI.

This clone showed up just a few times. The chain recombines TRBV7-6 with TRBJ2-7; D is perhaps TRBD1 (6 bases). This CDR3 contains 14 residues. CDR1 is SGHVS and CDR2 is FNYEAQ in the germline V gene. V lost 5 bases and J 6 bases, leaving 17 bases between the germline ends. In DNA form, the CDR3 reads TGTGCCAGCAGCCTAGGGACATCGATAGGCGAGCAGTACTTC. It codes for CASSLGTSIGEQYF. Drawing the rest from reference TRBV7-6 and TRBJ2-7, the complete variable domain is GAGVSQSPRYKVTKRGQDVALRCDPISGHVSLYWYRQALGQGPEFLTYFNYEAQQDKSGLPNDRFSAERPEGSISTLTIQRTEQRDSAMYRCASSLGTSIGEQYFGPGTRLTVT.

This clone was seen only once. The junction differs from germline at one of its ends, possibly a read error. The chain uses TRBV6-5 and TRBJ2-5, with 8 nucleotides matching TRBD2. Germline V CDR1 and CDR2: MNHEY, SVGAGI. The CDR3 is made up of 16 amino acids. CDR3 DNA sequence: TGTGCCAGCAGCTACTCGGGAGGGGCCGGCCAAGAGACCCAGTACTTC. Protein: CASSYSGGAGQETQYF.

The V and J genes are TRBV11-2 and TRBJ2-6; D remains unclear. V gave up 5 bases and J gave up 0 bases, with 5 bases separating them. The CDR3 has 14 amino acids. From germline, CDR1 is SGHAT and CDR2 FQNNGV. In nucleotides, the CDR3 is TGTGCCAGCAGCCCCAGCTCTGGGGCCAACGTCCTGACTTTC. Amino acid sequence: CASSPSSGANVLTF.

The chain links TRBV7-9 to TRBJ1-3; 7 nucleotides align to TRBD1. V lost 1 base to trimming and J lost 2 bases; unmatched junction nucleotides: 5. CDR3 length: 16 residues. Germline V gives CDR1 SEHNR, CDR2 FQNEAQ (reference sequence). The CDR3 sequence: CASSLVEGAAGNTIYF. The CDR3 coding sequence is TGTGCCAGCAGCTTAGTGGAGGGGGCTGCTGGAAACACCATATATTTT.

This clone turned up a few times. The chain couples TRBV7-9 to TRBJ2-1; TRBD2 might be the D (6 bases). Trimming pared 0 bases from V and 5 bases from J, leaving 14 bases between. The CDR3 is 16 amino acids. Germline CDR1 and CDR2: SEHNR and FQNEAQ (reference sequence). The CDR3: CASSLARGPKDNEQFF. Here the CDR3 DNA reads TGTGCCAGCAGCTTAGCGCGGGGACCTAAAGACAATGAGCAGTTCTTC.

V and J are TRBV12-5 and TRBJ2-3; D is unclear. This CDR3 region has 12 residues. CDR1 and CDR2 from the germline V gene are LGHNT and FRNRAP. Trimming left V 7 bases short and J 6 bases short, with 11 bases between. The CDR3 is CASVLSRDTQYF. In nucleotides, the CDR3 is TGTGCTAGTGTTCTGTCGCGCGATACGCAGTATTTT.

The chain joins TRBV2 to TRBJ1-1; D gene uncertain. The CDR3 extends over 13 amino acids. V gave up 6 bases and J gave up 1 base, with 9 bases separating them. Germline lookup yields CDR1 SNHLY and CDR2 FYNNEI. The CDR3 protein is CASSLTENTEAFF. DNA of the CDR3: TGTGCCAGCAGCCTGACGGAGAACACTGAAGCTTTCTTT.

The chain employs TRBV2 and TRBJ2-5; maybe TRBD2 (6 bases). The CDR3 totals 10 residues. Germline CDR1 reads SNHLY; CDR2 reads FYNNEI. Trimming took 8 bases from V and 5 from J, leaving 6 bases between them. The CDR3 loop is CASRGETQYF. The CDR3 region has the DNA TGTGCCAGCCGGGGGGAGACCCAGTACTTC.

The chain carries TRBV9 and TRBJ2-3; 9 nucleotides match TRBD1. After removal of 0 bases from V and 2 bases from J, the junction contained 7 bases not matched to a gene. There are 17 residues in the CDR3. Germline V gene data show CDR1 as SGDLS and CDR2 as YYNGEE. The CDR3 DNA reads as TGTGCCAGCAGCGTAGCAACAGGGGGCTCGGACACAGATACGCAGTATTTT. Translating gives CASSVATGGSDTDTQYF.

The chain couples TRBV25-1 to TRBJ1-5; 7 bases map to TRBD1. This CDR3 comprises 14 residues. Losses at the gene ends were 4 bases for V and 3 bases for J; bases not matched to a gene: 3. CDR1 is MGHDK and CDR2 is SYGVNS in the germline V gene. CDR3 sequence reads: CASSADRYNQPQHF. The CDR3 DNA follows: TGTGCCAGCAGTGCGGACAGGTACAATCAGCCCCAGCATTTT.

The chain carries TRBV7-9 and TRBJ1-1, with no clear D. This CDR3 region has 12 residues. V shed 5 bases and J shed 4 bases, with 8 bases lying between them. The germline V gene encodes CDR1 SEHNR and CDR2 FQNEAQ (reference sequence). DNA for the CDR3: TGTGCCAGCAGCCCCAGCTCCACTGAAGCTTTCTTT. Its protein product is CASSPSSTEAFF.